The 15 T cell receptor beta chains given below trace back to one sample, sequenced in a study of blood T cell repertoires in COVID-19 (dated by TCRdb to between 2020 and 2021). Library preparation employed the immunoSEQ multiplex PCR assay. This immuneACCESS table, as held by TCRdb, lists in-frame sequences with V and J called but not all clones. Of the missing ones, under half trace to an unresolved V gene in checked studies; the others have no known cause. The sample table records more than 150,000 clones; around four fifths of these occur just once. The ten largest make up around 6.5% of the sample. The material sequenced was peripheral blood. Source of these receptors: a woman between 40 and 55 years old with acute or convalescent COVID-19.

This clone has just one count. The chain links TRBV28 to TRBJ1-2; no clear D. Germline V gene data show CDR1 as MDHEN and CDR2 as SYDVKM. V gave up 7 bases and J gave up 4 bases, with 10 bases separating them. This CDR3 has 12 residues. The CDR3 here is CASTPRGYGYTF. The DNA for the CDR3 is TGTGCCAGCACCCCGAGAGGCTATGGCTACACCTTC.

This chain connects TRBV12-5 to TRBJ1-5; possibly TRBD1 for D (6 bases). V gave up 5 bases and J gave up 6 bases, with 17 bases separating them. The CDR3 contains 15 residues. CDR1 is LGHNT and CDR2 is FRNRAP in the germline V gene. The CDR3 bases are TGTGCTAGTGGTAAAAAGGGGGGGGCGAGTCAGCCCCAGCATTTT. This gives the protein CASGKKGGASQPQHF.

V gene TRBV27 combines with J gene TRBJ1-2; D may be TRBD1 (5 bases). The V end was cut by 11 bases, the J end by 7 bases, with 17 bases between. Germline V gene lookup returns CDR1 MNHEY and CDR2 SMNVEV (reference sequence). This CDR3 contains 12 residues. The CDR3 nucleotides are TGTGCCTCAGTGCCAGGGCGGGGTGGCTACACCTTC. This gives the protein CASVPGRGGYTF.

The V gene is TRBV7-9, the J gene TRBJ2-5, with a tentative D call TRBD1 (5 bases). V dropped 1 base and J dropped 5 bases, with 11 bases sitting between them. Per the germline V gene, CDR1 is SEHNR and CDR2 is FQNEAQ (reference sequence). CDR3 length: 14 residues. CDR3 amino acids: CASSLVGRAETQYF. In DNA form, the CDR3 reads TGTGCCAGCAGCTTAGTAGGCAGGGCGGAGACCCAGTACTTC.

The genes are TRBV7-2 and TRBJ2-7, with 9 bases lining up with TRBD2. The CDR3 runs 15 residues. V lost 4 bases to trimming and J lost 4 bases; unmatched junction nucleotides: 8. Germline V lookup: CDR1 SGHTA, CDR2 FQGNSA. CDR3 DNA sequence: TGTGCCAGCAGCTCGATTAGCGGGAGAGCTTACGAGCAGTACTTC. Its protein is CASSSISGRAYEQYF.

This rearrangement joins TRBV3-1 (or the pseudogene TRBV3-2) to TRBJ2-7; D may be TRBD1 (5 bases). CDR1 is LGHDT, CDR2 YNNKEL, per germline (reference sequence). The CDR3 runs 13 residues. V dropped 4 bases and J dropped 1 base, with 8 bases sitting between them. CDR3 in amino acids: CASSPTGSYEQYF. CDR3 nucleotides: TGTGCCAGCAGCCCAACAGGTTCCTACGAGCAGTACTTC.

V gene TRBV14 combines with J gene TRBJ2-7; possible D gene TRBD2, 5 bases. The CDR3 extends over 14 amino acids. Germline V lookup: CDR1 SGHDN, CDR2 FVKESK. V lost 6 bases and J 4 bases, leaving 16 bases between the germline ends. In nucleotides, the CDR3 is TGTGCCAGCAGTCAGTTCGGACTGTCTTACGAGCAGTACTTC. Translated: CASSQFGLSYEQYF.

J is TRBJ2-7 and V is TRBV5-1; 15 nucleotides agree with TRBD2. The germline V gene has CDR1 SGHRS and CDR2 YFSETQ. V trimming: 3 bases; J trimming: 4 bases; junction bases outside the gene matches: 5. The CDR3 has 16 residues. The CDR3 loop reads CASSSGTSGGIYEQYF. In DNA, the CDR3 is TGCGCCAGCAGCTCCGGGACTAGCGGGGGGATATACGAGCAGTACTTC.

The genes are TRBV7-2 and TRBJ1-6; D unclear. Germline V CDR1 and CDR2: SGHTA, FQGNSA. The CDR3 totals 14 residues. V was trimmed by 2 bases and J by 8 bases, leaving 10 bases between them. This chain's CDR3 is CASSLKTVHSPLHF. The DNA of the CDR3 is TGTGCCAGCAGCTTAAAAACAGTCCATTCACCCCTCCACTTT.

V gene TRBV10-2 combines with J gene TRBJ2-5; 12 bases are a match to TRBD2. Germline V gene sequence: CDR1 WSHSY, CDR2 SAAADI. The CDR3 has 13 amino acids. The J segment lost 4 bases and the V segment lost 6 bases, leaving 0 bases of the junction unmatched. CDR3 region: CASRTSGGETQYF. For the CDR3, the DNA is TGCGCCAGCAGGACTAGCGGGGGAGAGACCCAGTACTTC.

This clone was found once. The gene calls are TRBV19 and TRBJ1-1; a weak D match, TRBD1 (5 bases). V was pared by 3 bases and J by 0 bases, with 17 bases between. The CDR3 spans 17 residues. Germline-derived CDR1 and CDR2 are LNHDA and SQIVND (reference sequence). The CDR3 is CASSIRRGRSMNTEAFF. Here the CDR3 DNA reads TGTGCCAGTAGTATCCGGAGGGGCCGTTCCATGAACACTGAAGCTTTCTTT. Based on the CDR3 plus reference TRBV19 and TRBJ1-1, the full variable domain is DGGITQSPKYLFRKEGQNVTLSCEQNLNHDAMYWYRQDPGQGLRLIYYSQIVNDFQKGDIAEGYSVSREKKESFPLTVTSAQKNPTAFYLCASSIRRGRSMNTEAFFGQGTRLTVV.

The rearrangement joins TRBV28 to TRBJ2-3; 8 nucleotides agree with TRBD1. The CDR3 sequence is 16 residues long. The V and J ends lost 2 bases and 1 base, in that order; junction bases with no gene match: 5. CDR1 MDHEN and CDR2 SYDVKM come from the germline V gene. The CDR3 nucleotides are TGTGCCAGCAGTTTAGGTTTGGACAGGGGCACAGATACGCAGTATTTT. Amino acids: CASSLGLDRGTDTQYF.

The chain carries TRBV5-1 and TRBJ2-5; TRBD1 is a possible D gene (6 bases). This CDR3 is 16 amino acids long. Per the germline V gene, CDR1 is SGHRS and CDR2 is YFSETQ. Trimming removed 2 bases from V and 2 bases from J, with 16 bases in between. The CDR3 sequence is CASSFGRQASQETQYF. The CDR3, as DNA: TGCGCCAGCAGCTTTGGGCGACAGGCCTCACAAGAGACCCAGTACTTC.

The CDR3 DNA reads as TGCGCCAGCAGCCAAGGGGCAGGCACAGATACGCAGTATTTT. Translation: CASSQGAGTDTQYF. This chain connects TRBV4-1 to TRBJ2-3; the D is unclear. This CDR3 region has 14 residues. The V gene's germline CDR1 is MGHRA and CDR2 YSYEKL. Trimming shortened V by 1 base and J by 1 base, and 6 bases separated the two germline ends.

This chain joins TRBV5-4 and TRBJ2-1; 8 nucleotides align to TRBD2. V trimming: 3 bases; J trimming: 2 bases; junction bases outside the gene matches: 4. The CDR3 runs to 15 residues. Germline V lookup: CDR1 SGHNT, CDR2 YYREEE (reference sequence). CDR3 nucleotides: TGTGCCAGCAGCTACGGACTAGCCACCTACAATGAGCAGTTCTTC. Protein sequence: CASSYGLATYNEQFF.